The 31 T cell receptor beta chains below were found in one sample sequenced in a study of T cell repertoires in cytomegalovirus infection. TCRdb fed the reads into MiXCR, producing one record per CDR3 protein. The sample has 250,000 to 400,000 distinct CDR3 sequences; more than 20% are singletons. These receptors have no known antigen. Sequences were derived from cultured PBMCs, sampled from culture after CMV antigen stimulation. These receptor sequences come from a human donor in good health (CMV status not recorded). Some clones in this sample may be carry-over from other donors' samples.

This clonotype turned up a few times. The chain employs TRBV28 and TRBJ2-1; D remains unclear. Germline lookup yields CDR1 MDHEN and CDR2 SYDVKM. The CDR3 consists of 16 residues. Trimming left V 5 bases short and J 1 base short, with 15 bases between. Here the CDR3 DNA reads TGTGCCAGCAGTAGTCCATCTAGTAATTCCTACAATGAGCAGTTCTTC. Translation gives CASSSPSSNSYNEQFF. The whole variable domain, filled in from reference TRBV28 and TRBJ2-1, reads DVKVTQSSRYLVKRTGEKVFLECVQDMDHENMFWYRQDPGLGLRLIYFSYDVKMKEKGDIPEGYSVSREKKERFSLILESASTNQTSMYLCASSSPSSNSYNEQFFGPGTRLTVL.

V usage is TRBV12-3 or TRBV12-4 and J usage is TRBJ2-5, with D possibly TRBD2 on 6 matching bases. V was cut by 2 bases and J by 5 bases, with 15 bases left in between. The CDR3 length is 15 residues. CDR3 region: CASSLSPGVWETQYF. DNA for the CDR3: TGTGCCAGCAGTTTAAGTCCGGGAGTATGGGAGACCCAGTACTTC.

Many counts were recorded for this clonotype. The chain couples TRBV7-2 to TRBJ1-4, with D hard to call. The CDR3 has 15 residues. CDR1 is SGHTA, CDR2 FQGNSA, per germline. The V end lost 6 bases, the J end lost 0 bases, and 11 bases lay between the germline ends. CDR3 DNA: TGTGCCAGCAGACTCCAAAGTTCAACTAATGAAAAACTGTTTTTT. Protein sequence: CASRLQSSTNEKLFF.

This rearrangement joins TRBV12-3 or TRBV12-4 to TRBJ2-7; 8 bases match TRBD1. V gave up 3 bases and J gave up 5 bases; unmatched junction bases: 6. This CDR3 comprises 14 residues. CDR3 DNA sequence: TGTGCCAGCAGTTTCGGGACAGGCCGCCACGAGCAGTACTTC. Its translation is CASSFGTGRHEQYF.

There are many counts of this clonotype. The V gene is TRBV12-3 or TRBV12-4, the J gene TRBJ1-6, with D uncertain. This CDR3 is built from 13 residues. Trimming took off 3 bases at V and 7 bases at J, with 7 bases between the two ends. The CDR3 sequence is CASSLQRNSPLHF. For the CDR3, the DNA is TGTGCCAGCAGTTTGCAGAGAAATTCACCCCTCCACTTT.

This clonotype showed up just a few times. This chain uses TRBV18 with TRBJ2-1; TRBD2 might be the D (5 bases). The CDR3 loop spans 14 amino acids. V shed 4 bases and J shed 7 bases, with 14 bases lying between them. CDR1 and CDR2 from the germline V gene are KGHSH and LQKENI. The CDR3 spells CASSQQRDANEQFF. CDR3 coding DNA: TGTGCCAGCTCACAACAACGGGATGCGAATGAGCAGTTCTTC.

This clonotype was seen only a few times. The rearrangement joins TRBV28 to TRBJ1-1; D might be TRBD1 (6 bases). V gave up 4 bases and J gave up 6 bases, with 18 bases separating them. Germline values: CDR1 MDHEN, CDR2 SYDVKM. The CDR3 loop spans 15 amino acids. Here the CDR3 reads CASSSQQGQSSEAFF. CDR3 sequence (DNA): TGTGCCAGCAGTTCCCAACAGGGACAAAGTTCTGAAGCTTTCTTT.

This clonotype was seen a handful of times. The chain joins TRBV7-9 to TRBJ2-2; possibly TRBD1 or TRBD2 for D (5 bases each). Germline CDR1 and CDR2: SEHNR and FQNEAQ (reference sequence). Trimming cost V 5 bases and J 6 bases, with 16 bases left between them. This CDR3 comprises 15 residues. CDR3 nucleotide sequence: TGTGCCAGCAGCGGTTGGCAGGGAGTGGCCGGGGAGCTGTTTTTT. Its translation is CASSGWQGVAGELFF.

J is TRBJ2-7 and V is TRBV11-2, with 9 bases matching TRBD1. Germline V lookup: CDR1 SGHAT, CDR2 FQNNGV. The CDR3 is 14 residues long. Germline trimming cut 6 bases from V and 6 bases from J; bases unmatched to any gene: 9. CDR3 in amino acids: CASRSTGGLLEQYF. The CDR3 bases are TGTGCCAGCAGATCGACAGGGGGGCTTCTCGAGCAGTACTTC.

This clonotype has ten or more counts. This chain joins TRBV7-2 and TRBJ2-3; the D is unclear. Germline V CDR1 and CDR2: SGHTA, FQGNSA. This CDR3 has 14 residues. Trimming took 1 base from V and 4 from J, leaving 9 bases between them. The CDR3 is CASSLEVVADTQYF. For the CDR3, the DNA is TGTGCCAGCAGCTTAGAGGTTGTTGCAGATACGCAGTATTTT.

V gene TRBV19 combines with J gene TRBJ2-1, with D possibly being TRBD1 (5 bases). Germline V CDR1 and CDR2: LNHDA, SQIVND (reference sequence). The CDR3 extends over 14 amino acids. V lost 3 bases, J lost 9 bases, and 15 bases lay in between. The CDR3 sequence: CASSIDSGRGEQFF. The CDR3 bases are TGTGCCAGTAGTATCGACTCCGGAAGGGGTGAGCAGTTCTTC.

This clonotype appeared once. This chain connects TRBV19 to TRBJ2-7; D assignment may be TRBD1 or TRBD2 (6 bases each). The V and J ends lost 4 bases and 4 bases respectively, with 14 bases between them. CDR3 size: 14 residues. Germline V CDR1 and CDR2: LNHDA, SQIVND (reference sequence). The CDR3 spells CASSKGEVTYEQYF. In nucleotides, the CDR3 is TGTGCCAGTAGTAAGGGGGAGGTAACGTACGAGCAGTACTTC.

The chain recombines TRBV2 with TRBJ2-3; a weak D match, TRBD1 (5 bases). The CDR3 length is 14 residues. CDR1 SNHLY and CDR2 FYNNEI come from the germline V gene. Trimming removed 5 bases from V and 2 bases from J, with 11 bases in between. The CDR3 DNA follows: TGTGCCAGCAGTCCCAGGACAAACACAGATACGCAGTATTTT. It translates to CASSPRTNTDTQYF.

This clonotype has a handful of counts. The chain couples TRBV28 to TRBJ2-1; TRBD2 aligns across 13 bases. The J segment lost 6 bases and the V segment lost 4 bases, leaving 6 bases of the junction unmatched. The germline V gene has CDR1 MDHEN and CDR2 SYDVKM. This CDR3 spans 16 amino acids. CDR3 sequence reads: CASSSALAGGFNEQFF. In DNA form, the CDR3 reads TGTGCCAGCAGTTCCGCACTAGCGGGAGGGTTCAATGAGCAGTTCTTC. Looking up the rest from reference TRBV28 and TRBJ2-1 gives the full variable domain: DVKVTQSSRYLVKRTGEKVFLECVQDMDHENMFWYRQDPGLGLRLIYFSYDVKMKEKGDIPEGYSVSREKKERFSLILESASTNQTSMYLCASSSALAGGFNEQFFGPGTRLTVL.

In its sample, this clonotype was seen a few times. CDR3 bases: TGTGCCAGTAGTATCCTCCCAATAAACATTCAGTACTTC. Translating gives CASSILPINIQYF. The V and J genes are TRBV19 and TRBJ2-4, with D unresolved. The V end was cut by 3 bases, the J end by 6 bases, with 9 bases between. Germline-derived CDR1 and CDR2 are LNHDA and SQIVND (reference sequence). The CDR3 consists of 13 residues.

This clonotype has ten or more counts. DNA of the CDR3: TGTGCCAGCAGCCGACAGATAAACACCGGGGAGCTGTTTTTT. Translated: CASSRQINTGELFF. J is TRBJ2-2 and V is TRBV7-2, with a possible D match to TRBD1 (5 bases). The germline gives CDR1 SGHTA, CDR2 FQGNSA. Trimming took 5 bases from V and 2 from J, leaving 9 bases between them. This CDR3 is 14 amino acids long.

This clonotype was recorded a few times. V gene TRBV7-2 combines with J gene TRBJ1-2; TRBD1 agrees at 10 bases. Trimming took 5 bases from V and 4 from J; bases not matched to a gene: 7. The germline V gene encodes CDR1 SGHTA and CDR2 FQGNSA. The CDR3 length is 15 residues. The CDR3 loop reads CASSRGTGAGYGYTF. CDR3 nucleotide sequence: TGTGCCAGCAGCCGTGGGACAGGGGCGGGCTATGGCTACACCTTC.

This clonotype was observed many times. The V call is TRBV7-2, the J call TRBJ2-1; 8 bases fit TRBD2. This CDR3 is 17 amino acids long. V lost 1 base and J lost 0; bases outside the gene matches: 5. Germline values: CDR1 SGHTA, CDR2 FQGNSA. CDR3 protein: CASSLGAGGSSYNEQFF. As DNA, the CDR3 is TGTGCCAGCAGCTTAGGGGCGGGGGGTAGCTCCTACAATGAGCAGTTCTTC.

This clonotype came up many times. The chain employs TRBV7-2 and TRBJ2-1, with 10 bases matching TRBD2. V lost 5 bases and J lost 4; bases outside the gene matches: 11. Looked up from germline, CDR1 is SGHTA and CDR2 is FQGNSA. CDR3 length equals 17 residues. Here the CDR3 reads CASSRTLAGRGYNEQFF. The CDR3 DNA follows: TGTGCCAGCAGCCGGACACTAGCGGGAAGAGGATACAATGAGCAGTTCTTC.

This clonotype was seen a handful of times. The V call is TRBV28, the J call TRBJ2-7; the D gene is possibly TRBD1 (5 bases). The V gene lost 10 bases and the J gene lost 3 bases, with 16 bases spanning the gap. The CDR3 runs to 13 residues. Per the germline V gene, CDR1 is MDHEN and CDR2 is SYDVKM. As DNA, the CDR3 is TGTGCCACCCAAGACAGCCACCTCTACGAGCAGTACTTC. Translation gives CATQDSHLYEQYF. The whole variable domain, remainder taken from reference TRBV28 and TRBJ2-7, is DVKVTQSSRYLVKRTGEKVFLECVQDMDHENMFWYRQDPGLGLRLIYFSYDVKMKEKGDIPEGYSVSREKKERFSLILESASTNQTSMYLCATQDSHLYEQYFGPGTRLTVT.

The sample holds a few counts of this clonotype. The V call is TRBV20-1, the J call TRBJ2-2; D is ambiguous. Germline values: CDR1 DFQATT, CDR2 SNEGSKA (reference sequence). The V end was cut by 2 bases, the J end by 5 bases, with 12 bases between. This CDR3 is built from 14 residues. This chain's CDR3 is CSARREVGTGELFF. DNA for the CDR3: TGCAGTGCTAGACGAGAGGTGGGGACCGGGGAGCTGTTTTTT.

This clonotype is medium-sized (0.01 to 0.1%) in the sample. The V call is TRBV7-2, the J call TRBJ2-5; no firm D call. Per germline, CDR1 SGHTA and CDR2 FQGNSA. CDR3 length equals 13 residues. The ends were cut back, 1 base at V and 2 bases at J, with 5 bases in the middle. CDR3 coding DNA: TGTGCCAGCAGCTTAGTTATACAAGAGACCCAGTACTTC. Encoded protein: CASSLVIQETQYF.

This clonotype was recorded many times. V is TRBV12-3 or TRBV12-4 and J is TRBJ2-1; 10 bases map to TRBD1. This CDR3 has 15 amino acids. V was pared by 5 bases and J by 5 bases, with 6 bases of the junction left unmatched. The CDR3 nucleotides read TGTGCCAGCAGTGCCACCGGGACAGGGGACAATGAGCAGTTCTTC. Its protein product is CASSATGTGDNEQFF.

The J gene is TRBJ1-2, the V gene TRBV12-3 or TRBV12-4, with D possibly matching TRBD1 (6 bases). Trimming left V 5 bases short and J 8 bases short, with 24 bases between. The CDR3 extends over 16 amino acids. The CDR3 sequence: CASSTNPGQTPEGYTF. The CDR3 DNA reads TGTGCCAGCAGTACCAATCCCGGACAGACGCCGGAGGGCTACACCTTC.

The sample holds a few counts of this clonotype. This chain links TRBV27 with TRBJ2-2; D gene ambiguous. V lost 1 base and J lost 6, with 3 bases in between. The CDR3 is made up of 12 amino acids. Germline values: CDR1 MNHEY, CDR2 SMNVEV (reference sequence). In DNA form, the CDR3 reads TGTGCCAGCAGTTTATTCCCCGGGGAGCTGTTTTTT. It translates to CASSLFPGELFF.

This clonotype came up a few times. V usage is TRBV10-3 and J usage is TRBJ1-6; D gene unclear. Germline-derived CDR1 and CDR2 are ENHRY and SYGVKD. Trimming stripped 4 bases from V and 8 bases from J, with 15 bases between. The CDR3 runs to 15 residues. The chain's CDR3 is CAISGTGMLDSPLHF. In DNA, the CDR3 is TGTGCCATCAGTGGGACCGGTATGTTGGATTCACCCCTCCACTTT.

The chain has TRBV7-6 and TRBJ2-7; 7 nucleotides agree with TRBD2. Germline CDR1 and CDR2: SGHVS and FNYEAQ. This CDR3 spans 14 amino acids. CDR3 loop: CARSLGGSLGEQYV. CDR3 bases: TGTGCCAGAAGCTTAGGCGGGAGCCTGGGTGAGCAGTACGTC.

This clonotype was picked up a small number of times. The chain combines TRBV19 with TRBJ2-1; no clear D gene. Trimming left V 8 bases short and J 5 bases short, with 4 bases between. The CDR3 has 10 amino acids. Germline V gives CDR1 LNHDA, CDR2 SQIVND (reference sequence). Here the CDR3 reads CASGHNEQFF. The CDR3 DNA sequence: TGTGCCAGTGGACACAATGAGCAGTTCTTC.

This rearrangement joins TRBV9 to TRBJ2-7; possibly TRBD1 or TRBD2 for D (5 bases each). Germline lookup yields CDR1 SGDLS and CDR2 YYNGEE. Trimming removed 3 bases at V and 3 bases at J, with 13 bases between. The CDR3 covers 14 residues. Here the CDR3 reads CASSGRDARYEQYF. DNA for the CDR3: TGTGCCAGCAGCGGACGGGACGCGCGCTACGAGCAGTACTTC.

This clonotype was seen a few times. The gene calls are TRBV20-1 and TRBJ2-3; D tentatively reads TRBD1 or TRBD2 (6 bases each). The length of the CDR3 is 12 residues. The ends were cut back, 6 bases at V and 4 bases at J, with 11 bases in the middle. From germline, CDR1 is DFQATT and CDR2 SNEGSKA (reference sequence). For the CDR3, the DNA is TGCAGTGCAAAGGAGGGGGCAGATACGCAGTATTTT. It is translated as CSAKEGADTQYF.

This clonotype was counted ten times or more. The chain's CDR3 is CASSYPPHRPYEQYF. The DNA for the CDR3 is TGTGCCAGCAGTTATCCACCGCACCGGCCCTACGAGCAGTACTTC. The chain couples TRBV7-9 to TRBJ2-7; no firm D call. There are 15 residues in the CDR3. Germline V gene lookup returns CDR1 SEHNR and CDR2 FQNEAQ (reference sequence). V shed 6 bases and J shed 2 bases, with 17 bases lying between them.